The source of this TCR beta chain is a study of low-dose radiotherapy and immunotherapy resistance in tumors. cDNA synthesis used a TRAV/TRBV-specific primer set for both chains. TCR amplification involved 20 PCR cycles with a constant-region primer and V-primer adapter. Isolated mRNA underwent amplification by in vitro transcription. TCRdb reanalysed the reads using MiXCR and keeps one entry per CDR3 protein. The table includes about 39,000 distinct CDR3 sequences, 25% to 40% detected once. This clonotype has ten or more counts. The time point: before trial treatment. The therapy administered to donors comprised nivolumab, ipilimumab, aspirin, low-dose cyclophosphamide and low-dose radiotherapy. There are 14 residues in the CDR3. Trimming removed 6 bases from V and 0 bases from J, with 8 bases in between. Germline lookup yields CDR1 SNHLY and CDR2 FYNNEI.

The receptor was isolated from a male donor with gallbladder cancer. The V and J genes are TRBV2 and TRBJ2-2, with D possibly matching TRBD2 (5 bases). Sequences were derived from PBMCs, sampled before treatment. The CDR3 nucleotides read TGTGCCAGCAGACGGACTCCGAACACCGGGGAGCTGTTTTTT. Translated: CASRRTPNTGELFF.